The 5 T cell receptor beta chains below were found in one sample sequenced in a study of blood T cell repertoires in COVID-19. The table came from immunoSEQ multiplex PCR; TCRdb's copy has only in-frame clones and leaves some out. The sample shows 270,000 or so clones, just over 90% of them seen only once. Sequenced material: PBMCs or T cells enriched from blood (not recorded which). The receptors here all came from a woman between 35 and 50 years old with acute COVID-19.

This sequence joins TRBV19 and TRBJ1-1, with a tentative D call TRBD1 (6 bases). CDR1 and CDR2 from the germline V gene are LNHDA and SQIVND (reference sequence). This CDR3 is built from 15 residues. V was cut by 6 bases and J by 4 bases, with 18 bases left in between. The CDR3 DNA sequence: TGTGCCAGTAGCGCACGGAGGCAGGGGTTCACTGAAGCTTTCTTT. It yields the protein CASSARRQGFTEAFF.

This chain joins TRBV5-1 and TRBJ2-7, with a possible D match to TRBD1 (6 bases). The germline gives CDR1 SGHRS, CDR2 YFSETQ. The CDR3 runs to 14 residues. The ends were cut back, 1 base at V and 4 bases at J, with 12 bases in the middle. CDR3 nucleotides: TGCGCCAGCAGCTTGATTTCAGGGGTTTACGAGCAGTACTTC. Residues: CASSLISGVYEQYF.

This clone was recorded a few times. The V and J genes are TRBV28 and TRBJ2-5; 8 bases match TRBD1. The V segment lost 2 bases and the J segment 2 bases; nucleotides outside the gene matches: 4. The CDR3 consists of 15 residues. Germline CDR1 and CDR2: MDHEN and SYDVKM. CDR3 sequence (DNA): TGTGCCAGCAGTTTAGACAGGGGAGGACAAGAGACCCAGTACTTC. It yields the protein CASSLDRGGQETQYF. Complete variable domain (other parts from reference TRBV28 and TRBJ2-5): DVKVTQSSRYLVKRTGEKVFLECVQDMDHENMFWYRQDPGLGLRLIYFSYDVKMKEKGDIPEGYSVSREKKERFSLILESASTNQTSMYLCASSLDRGGQETQYFGPGTRLLVL.

A single count supports this clone. The rearrangement joins TRBV4-3 to TRBJ1-1; D perhaps matches TRBD1 (6 bases). The germline gives CDR1 LGHNA, CDR2 YSLEER. The V and J ends lost 3 bases and 0 bases respectively, with 23 bases between them. The CDR3 consists of 19 residues. CDR3 region: CASSHTVQGPEGMNTEAFF. For the CDR3, the DNA is TGCGCCAGCAGCCACACCGTACAGGGACCCGAGGGAATGAACACTGAAGCTTTCTTT.

This chain links TRBV24-1 with TRBJ1-2, with a weak D call TRBD1 (6 bases). V was clipped by 6 bases and J by 8 bases, with 21 bases between them. CDR3 length equals 15 residues. Germline V CDR1 and CDR2: KGHDR, SFDVKD. The CDR3 loop reads CATSSRRGGALGYTF. The CDR3 region has the DNA TGTGCCACCAGTTCCCGGCGGGGGGGCGCACTGGGCTACACCTTC.